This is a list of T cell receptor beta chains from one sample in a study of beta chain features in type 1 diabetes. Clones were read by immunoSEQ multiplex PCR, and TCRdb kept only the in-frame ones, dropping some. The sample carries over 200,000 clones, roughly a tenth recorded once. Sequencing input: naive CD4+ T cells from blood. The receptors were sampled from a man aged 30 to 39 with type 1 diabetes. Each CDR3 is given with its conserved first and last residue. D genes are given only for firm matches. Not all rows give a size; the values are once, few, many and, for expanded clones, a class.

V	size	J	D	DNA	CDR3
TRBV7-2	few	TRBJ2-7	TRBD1	TGTGCCAGCAGCCAAAGCTTGGGACAGCAAGAGCAGTACTTC	CASSQSLGQQEQYF
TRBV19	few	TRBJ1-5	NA	TGTGCCAGCCGAGGACAGAACAATCAGCCCCAGCATTTT	CASRGQNNQPQHF
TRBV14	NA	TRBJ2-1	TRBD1	TGTGCCAGCAGCCAGCTGGGACAGGGAGAATACAATGAGCAGTTCTTC	CASSQLGQGEYNEQFF
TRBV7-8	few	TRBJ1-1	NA	TGTGCCAGCAGCTTAGATATTATGACTGAAGCTTTCTTT	CASSLDIMTEAFF
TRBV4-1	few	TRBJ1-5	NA	TGCGCCAGCAGCCAGGGAGGAGGGTTTGGCAATCAGCCCCAGCATTTT	CASSQGGGFGNQPQHF
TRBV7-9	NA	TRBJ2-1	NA	TGTGCCAGCAGCCCCTTGGGGGGAAATGAGCAGTTCTTC	CASSPLGGNEQFF
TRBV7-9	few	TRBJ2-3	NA	TGTGCCAGCAGCTTAGCGGACAAGGATACGCAGTATTTT	CASSLADKDTQYF
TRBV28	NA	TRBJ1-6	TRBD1	TGTGGCTCACAACAGGGGCTTAATTCACCCCTCCACTTT	CGSQQGLNSPLHF
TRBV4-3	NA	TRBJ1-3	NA	TGCGCCAGCAGCCCCTCGCCAGGGTCCGGAAACACCATATATTTT	CASSPSPGSGNTIYF
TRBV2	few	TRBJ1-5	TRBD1	TGTGCCAGCAGAGACAGGGTTGGTCAGCCCCAGCATTTT	CASRDRVGQPQHF
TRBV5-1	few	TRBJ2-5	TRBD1	TGCGCCAGCAGCTCGACAGGGCCGGGAGAGACCCAGTACTTC	CASSSTGPGETQYF
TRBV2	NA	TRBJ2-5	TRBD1	TGTGCCAGCAGTGCAGGGGGCAGGATAGAGACCCAGTACTTC	CASSAGGRIETQYF
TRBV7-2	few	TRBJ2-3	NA	TGTGCCAGCAGCACACCGAGGCGCACAGATACGCAGTATTTT	CASSTPRRTDTQYF
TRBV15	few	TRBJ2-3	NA	TGTGCCACCAGTTTCTTACAGCCAAGTGGTTTTGATACGCAGTATTTT	CATSFLQPSGFDTQYF
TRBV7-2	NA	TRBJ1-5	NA	TGTGCCAGCAGCCAACAGGGTGGCAATCAGCCCCAGCATTTT	CASSQQGGNQPQHF
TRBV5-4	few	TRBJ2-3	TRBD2	TGTGCCAGCAGCTCGACTAGCGGGGTAACAGATACGCAGTATTTT	CASSSTSGVTDTQYF
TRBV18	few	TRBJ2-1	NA	TGTGCCAGCTCAACACCCACTAGGTTGCAGTTCTTC	CASSTPTRLQFF
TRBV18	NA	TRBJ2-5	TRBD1	TGTGCCAGCTCACCACCGACTGGACAGGGGGAGACCCAGTACTTC	CASSPPTGQGETQYF
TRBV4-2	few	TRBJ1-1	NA	TGTGCCAGCAGCCAAGTGGTGTTCGCGGGGGGCACTGAAGCTTTCTTT	CASSQVVFAGGTEAFF
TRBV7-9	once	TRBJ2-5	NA	TGTGCCAGCAGCTTAGCGCTAATGGACAGAGAGACCCAGTACTTC	CASSLALMDRETQYF
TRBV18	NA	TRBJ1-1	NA	TGTGCCAGCTCACCCCGGGGGAACACTGAAGCTTTCTTT	CASSPRGNTEAFF
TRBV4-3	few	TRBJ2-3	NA	TGCGCCAGCAGCCAAGTCTTCACAGATACGCAGTATTTT	CASSQVFTDTQYF
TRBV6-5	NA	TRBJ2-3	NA	TGTGCCACCCAGGGGCCGAGCACAGATACGCAGTATTTT	CATQGPSTDTQYF
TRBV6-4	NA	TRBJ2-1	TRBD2	TGTGCCAGCAGTGTAACTAGCGCGCCTTTTTACAATGAGCAGTTCTTC	CASSVTSAPFYNEQFF
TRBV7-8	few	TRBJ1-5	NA	TGTGCCAGCAGCTTAGAGAGGAATCAGCCCCAGCATTTT	CASSLERNQPQHF
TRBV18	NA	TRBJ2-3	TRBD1	TGTGCCAGCTCACCCGACAGGGAGGATACGCAGTATTTT	CASSPDREDTQYF